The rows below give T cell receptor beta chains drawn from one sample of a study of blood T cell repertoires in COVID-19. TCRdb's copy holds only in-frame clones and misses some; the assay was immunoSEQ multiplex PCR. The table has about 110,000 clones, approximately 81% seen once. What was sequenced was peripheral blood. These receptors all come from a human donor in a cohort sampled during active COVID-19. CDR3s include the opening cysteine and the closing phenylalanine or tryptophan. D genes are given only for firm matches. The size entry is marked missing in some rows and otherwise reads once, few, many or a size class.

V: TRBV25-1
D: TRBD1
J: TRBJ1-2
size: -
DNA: TGTGCCAGCAGCCCGGATCCAGGACAGGGGTCTAACTATGGCTACACCTTC
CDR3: CASSPDPGQGSNYGYTF

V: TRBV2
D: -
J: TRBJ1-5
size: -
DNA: TGTGCCAGCAGTGAATGGGGCCCCGGGGCGGGAAGCAATCAGCCCCAGCATTTT
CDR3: CASSEWGPGAGSNQPQHF

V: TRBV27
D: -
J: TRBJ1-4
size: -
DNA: TGTGCCAGCAGTTTAGGGGGCAGGGATGATGAAAAACTGTTTTTT
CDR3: CASSLGGRDDEKLFF

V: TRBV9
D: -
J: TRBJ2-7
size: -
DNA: TGTGCCAGCAGCGTAGGAGGTAGCGCCGGGAACGAGCAGTACTTC
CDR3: CASSVGGSAGNEQYF

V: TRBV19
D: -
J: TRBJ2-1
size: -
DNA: TGTGCCAGTAAGGGAGACGGAAGCTCCTACAATGAGCAGTTCTTC
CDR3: CASKGDGSSYNEQFF

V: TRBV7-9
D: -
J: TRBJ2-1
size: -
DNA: TGTGCCAGTTTGAGGCCCCGCGTCGGTAATGAGCAGTTCTTC
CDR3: CASLRPRVGNEQFF

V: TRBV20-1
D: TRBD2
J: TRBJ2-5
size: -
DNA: TGCAGTGCTAGTGGGACTAGCGGGAGGGCCCGCGAGACCCAGTACTTC
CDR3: CSASGTSGRARETQYF

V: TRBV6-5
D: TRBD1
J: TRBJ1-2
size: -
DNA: TGTGCCAGTACGGACAGGGAGAGCTATGGCTACACCTTC
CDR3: CASTDRESYGYTF

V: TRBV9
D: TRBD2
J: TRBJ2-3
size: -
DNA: TGTGCCAGCAGCGTCCCCATAGCGGGAGGCACAGATACGCAGTATTTT
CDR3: CASSVPIAGGTDTQYF

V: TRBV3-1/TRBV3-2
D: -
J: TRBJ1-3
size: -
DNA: TGTGCCAGCAGCCATAACAGGAACTCTGGAAACACCATATATTTT
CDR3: CASSHNRNSGNTIYF

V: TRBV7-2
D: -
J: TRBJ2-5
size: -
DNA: TGTGCCAGCAGCTTAGCTCCGGACAGTTGGGAGACCCAGTACTTC
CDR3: CASSLAPDSWETQYF

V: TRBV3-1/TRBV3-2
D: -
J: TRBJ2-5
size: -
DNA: TGTGCCAGCACCCCGCCGGGGGTCGAGACCCAGTACTTC
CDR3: CASTPPGVETQYF

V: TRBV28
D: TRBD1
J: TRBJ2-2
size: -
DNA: TGTGCCGGACAGGGGGGGGAGACCGGGGAGCTGTTTTTT
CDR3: CAGQGGETGELFF

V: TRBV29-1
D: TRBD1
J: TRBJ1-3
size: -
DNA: TGCAGCGTTAGGGACAGTGGAGGAAACACCATATATTTT
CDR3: CSVRDSGGNTIYF

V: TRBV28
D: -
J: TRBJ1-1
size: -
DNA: TGTGCCAGCAGCTTAGACAGAGCCTTATTCACTGAAGCTTTCTTT
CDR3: CASSLDRALFTEAFF

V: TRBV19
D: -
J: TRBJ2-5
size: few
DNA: TGTGCCAGTAGATCCCACGGGGGGCAGACCCAGTACTTC
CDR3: CASRSHGGQTQYF

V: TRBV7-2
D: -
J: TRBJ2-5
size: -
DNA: TGTGCCAGCAGCGTCAATGGCGGCAGCCTACAAGAGACCCAGTACTTC
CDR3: CASSVNGGSLQETQYF

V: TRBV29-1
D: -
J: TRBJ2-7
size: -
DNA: TGCAGCGCCATGAAGACTAGTAGGGGCTACGAGCAGTACTTC
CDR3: CSAMKTSRGYEQYF

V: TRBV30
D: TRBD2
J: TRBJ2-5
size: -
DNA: TGTGCCTGTAGCGGGACTCCGCGCCAGACCCAGTACTTC
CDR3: CACSGTPRQTQYF

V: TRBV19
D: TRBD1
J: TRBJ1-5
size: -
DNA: TGTGCCAGTAGTATGGGACAGTACAATGGTCAGCCCCAGCATTTT
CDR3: CASSMGQYNGQPQHF

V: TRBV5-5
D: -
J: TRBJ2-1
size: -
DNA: TGTGCCAGCACCAAGGACACAGGGTACAATGAGCAGTTCTTC
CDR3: CASTKDTGYNEQFF

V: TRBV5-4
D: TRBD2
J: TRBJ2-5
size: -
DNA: TGTGCCAGCACCCTCTCGCGGGAGGGAGAGACCCAGTACTTC
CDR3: CASTLSREGETQYF

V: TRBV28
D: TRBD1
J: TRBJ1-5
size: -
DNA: TGTGCCAGCAGCCGACAGGGGGCCATCAATCAGCCCCAGCATTTT
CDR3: CASSRQGAINQPQHF

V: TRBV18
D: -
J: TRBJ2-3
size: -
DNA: TGTGCCAGCTCACCACCGGCGGGGACTAGCACAGATACGCAGTATTTT
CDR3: CASSPPAGTSTDTQYF

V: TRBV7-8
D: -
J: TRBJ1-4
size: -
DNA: TGTGCCAGCAGCTTAGGGGGCACGGGTAATGAAAAACTGTTTTTT
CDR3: CASSLGGTGNEKLFF

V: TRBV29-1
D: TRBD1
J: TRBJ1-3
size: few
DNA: TGCAGCGTTGGACAGGGCTCTGGAAACACCATATATTTT
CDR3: CSVGQGSGNTIYF

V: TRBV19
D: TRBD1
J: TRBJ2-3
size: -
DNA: TGTGCCAGTAAAGGTGGACAGGGAAACACAGATACGCAGTATTTT
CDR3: CASKGGQGNTDTQYF

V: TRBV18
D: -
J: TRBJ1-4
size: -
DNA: TGTGCCAGCGGTAAACAGGGTACTAATGAAAAACTGTTTTTT
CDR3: CASGKQGTNEKLFF

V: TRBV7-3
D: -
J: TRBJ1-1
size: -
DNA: TGTGCCAGCAGCTTATACAGGCTCACTGAAGCTTTCTTT
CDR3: CASSLYRLTEAFF

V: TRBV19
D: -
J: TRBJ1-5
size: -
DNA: TGTGCCAGTAGTACGACAAGCAATCAGCCCCAGCATTTT
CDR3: CASSTTSNQPQHF

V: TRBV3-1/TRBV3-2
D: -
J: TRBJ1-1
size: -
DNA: TGTGCCAGCAGCCAAGGACAGCCGAACACTGAAGCTTTCTTT
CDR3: CASSQGQPNTEAFF

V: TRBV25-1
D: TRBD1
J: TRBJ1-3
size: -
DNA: TGTGCCAGCAGTGACCCGCCGGGACAGGGGGGAAACACCATATATTTT
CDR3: CASSDPPGQGGNTIYF

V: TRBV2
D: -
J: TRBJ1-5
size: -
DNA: TGTGCCAGCAGTGAAGATGGGACGGGGGGATTCGGCAATCAGCCCCAGCATTTT
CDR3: CASSEDGTGGFGNQPQHF

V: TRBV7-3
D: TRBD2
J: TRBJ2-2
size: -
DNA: TGTGCCAGCAGCCCGCGCGGGACTAGCGGCAGCCTAAGAAACACCGGGGAGCTGTTTTTT
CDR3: CASSPRGTSGSLRNTGELFF

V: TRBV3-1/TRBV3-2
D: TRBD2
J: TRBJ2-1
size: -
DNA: TGTGCCAGCAGCCAAAGGGGAGGGAGGGCCGTTGAGCAGTTCTTC
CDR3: CASSQRGGRAVEQFF

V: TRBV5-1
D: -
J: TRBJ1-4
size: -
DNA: TGCGCCAGCAGCCCCGATACAGGGACAAATGAAAAACTGTTTTTT
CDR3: CASSPDTGTNEKLFF

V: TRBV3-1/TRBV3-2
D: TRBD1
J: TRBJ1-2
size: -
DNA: TGTGCCAGCAGCCAAGGACAGGGTGAATTTGGCTACACCTTC
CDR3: CASSQGQGEFGYTF

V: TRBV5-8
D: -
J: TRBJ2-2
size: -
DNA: TGTGCCAGCAGCTTGCGATTCACAGGGCACACCGGGGAGCTGTTTTTT
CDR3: CASSLRFTGHTGELFF

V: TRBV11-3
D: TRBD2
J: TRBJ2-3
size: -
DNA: TGTGCCAGCAGCTCTGGCGGGAGTGTCAACACAGATACGCAGTATTTT
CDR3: CASSSGGSVNTDTQYF

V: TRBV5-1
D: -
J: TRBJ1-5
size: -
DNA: TGCGCCAGCAGCCCCATGGCAGGGGGCAATCAGCCCCAGCATTTT
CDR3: CASSPMAGGNQPQHF

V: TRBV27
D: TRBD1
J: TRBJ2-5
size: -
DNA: TGTGCCAGCAGTCTACAGCAACAGGGGGTTCACGAGACCCAGTACTTC
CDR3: CASSLQQQGVHETQYF

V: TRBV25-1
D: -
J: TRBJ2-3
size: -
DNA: TGTGCCAGCAGGGCCGATATCGGGAGCCCAGATACGCAGTATTTT
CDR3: CASRADIGSPDTQYF

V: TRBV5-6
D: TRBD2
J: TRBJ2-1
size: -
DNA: TGTGCCAGCAGCTTGGTAGCGGGAGAGATTCATGAGCAGTTCTTC
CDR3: CASSLVAGEIHEQFF

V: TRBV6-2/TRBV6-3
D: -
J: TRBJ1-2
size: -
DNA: TGTGCCAGCAGTTACTACACGGGTAACTATGGCTACACCTTC
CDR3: CASSYYTGNYGYTF

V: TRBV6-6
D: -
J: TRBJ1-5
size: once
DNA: TGTGCCAGCAGTTACATGGAGGGTAACCAGCCCCAGCATTTT
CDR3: CASSYMEGNQPQHF

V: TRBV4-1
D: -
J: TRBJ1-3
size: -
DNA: TGCGCCAGCAGCCAAGAGCCCCCGGCGGACTCTGGAAACACCATATATTTT
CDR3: CASSQEPPADSGNTIYF

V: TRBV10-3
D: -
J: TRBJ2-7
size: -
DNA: TGTGCCCCGCCTGCCAGTACCTACGAGCAGTACTTC
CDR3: CAPPASTYEQYF

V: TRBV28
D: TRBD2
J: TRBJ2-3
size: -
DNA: TGTGCCAGCAGTTCCGGGGAAGGGCGGGAGCGGGTTACGCAGTATTTT
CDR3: CASSSGEGRERVTQYF

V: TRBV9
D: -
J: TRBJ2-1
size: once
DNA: TGTGCCAGCAGCGGTTCAGGGTTAAGTGAGCAGTTCTTC
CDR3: CASSGSGLSEQFF

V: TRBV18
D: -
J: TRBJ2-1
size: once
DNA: TGTGCCAGCTCACCACCAGAGAGGCAAAGGAATGAGCAGTTCTTC
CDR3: CASSPPERQRNEQFF

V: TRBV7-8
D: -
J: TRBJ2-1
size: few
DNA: TGTGCCAGCAGCCCTCGGGACTTTTTCGCGTATGAGCAGTTCTTC
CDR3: CASSPRDFFAYEQFF

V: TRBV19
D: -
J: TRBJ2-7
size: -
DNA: TGTGCCAGTAGTACGCTAACTACTTACGAGCAGTACTTC
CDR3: CASSTLTTYEQYF

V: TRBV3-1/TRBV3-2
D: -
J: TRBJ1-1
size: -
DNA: TGTGCCAGCAGCCAAGCAGGGTTCGGGAACACTGAAGCTTTCTTT
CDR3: CASSQAGFGNTEAFF

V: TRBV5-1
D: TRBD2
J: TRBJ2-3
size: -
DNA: TGCGCCAGCAGCTCAGGGACTATCTCCACAGATACGCAGTATTTT
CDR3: CASSSGTISTDTQYF